This TCR beta chain was retrieved from a study of shared clonotypes between healthy human individuals. Some 30,000 T cell genomes, or around 200 ng DNA, went into the sorted-subset replicate PCRs. Measured with immunoSEQ multiplex PCR; TCRdb has only the in-frame clones, and not every one. The top ten hold around 0.4% of the sample, which has 2 million to 2.5 million clones, roughly 92% seen once. J gave up 4 bases and V 5 bases, and 5 bases lay outside the gene matches. The CDR3 spans 14 residues. Germline V gene lookup returns CDR1 SNHLY and CDR2 FYNNEI. The clonotype comes from a man aged 18-30 years in good health. Some clones in this sample may be carry-over from other donors' samples. The V gene is TRBV2, the J gene TRBJ1-5; 7 bases are shared with TRBD1. The sample consisted of naive CD4+ T cells from PBMCs. The subset here: CD45RA+ positively selected. The CDR3: CASSLQGTNQPQHF. In nucleotides, the CDR3 is TGTGCCAGCAGTTTACAGGGGACTAATCAGCCCCAGCATTTT.